The 24 T cell receptor beta chains reported below all come from one sample, sequenced in a study of shared clonotypes between healthy human individuals. This table comes from immunoSEQ multiplex PCR, and its TCRdb copy is limited to in-frame clones, with some not included. The repertoire includes 2 million to 2.5 million clones, 90% to 95% of them detected once, and about 0.13% sits in the top ten. The material sequenced was naive CD4+ T cells sorted from blood. This sample's subset: CD45RA+ positively selected. The receptor set was obtained from a man between 18 and 29 years old in good health.

The chain employs TRBV4-3 and TRBJ1-2; the D is unclear. The V end lost 1 base, the J end lost 1 base, and 10 bases lay between the germline ends. Per the germline V gene, CDR1 is LGHNA and CDR2 is YSLEER. The CDR3 contains 15 residues. This CDR3 is CASSQGAALNYGYTF. In DNA form, the CDR3 reads TGCGCCAGCAGCCAAGGGGCGGCGCTTAACTATGGCTACACCTTC.

The chain uses TRBV6-5 and TRBJ1-1, with TRBD1 identical over 7 bases. The germline gives CDR1 MNHEY, CDR2 SVGAGI. V gave up 5 bases and J gave up 5 bases; unmatched junction bases: 5. The CDR3 consists of 13 residues. The CDR3 DNA reads TGTGCCAGCAGTAATCGACAGGGAACTGAAGCTTTCTTT. Translation gives CASSNRQGTEAFF.

The V and J genes are TRBV5-4 and TRBJ2-3; 13 nucleotides line up with TRBD2. After removal of 3 bases from V and 5 bases from J, the junction contained 6 bases not matched to a gene. The CDR3 runs 16 residues. The germline V gene encodes CDR1 SGHNT and CDR2 YYREEE (reference sequence). The CDR3 region is CASSSGLAGAQDTQYF. The CDR3 coding sequence is TGTGCCAGCAGCTCCGGACTAGCGGGAGCTCAAGATACGCAGTATTTT.

In its sample, this clone was seen once. J is TRBJ1-6 and V is TRBV18; TRBD1 agrees at 7 bases. In germline, CDR1 is KGHSH, CDR2 LQKENI. J was trimmed by 5 bases and V by 3 bases; bases with no gene match: 4. There are 15 residues in the CDR3. The CDR3 sequence is CASSPSQGNNSPLHF. DNA for the CDR3: TGTGCCAGCTCACCCTCACAGGGGAATAATTCACCCCTCCACTTT.

In DNA, the CDR3 is TGTGCCAGCAGCTTAGAGACAGACAATGAGCAGTTCTTC. Protein product: CASSLETDNEQFF. The J gene is TRBJ2-1, the V gene TRBV7-6; tentatively, D is TRBD1 (5 bases). The length of the CDR3 is 13 residues. The V gene lost 1 base and the J gene lost 5 bases, with 6 bases spanning the gap. Per germline, CDR1 SGHVS and CDR2 FNYEAQ.

The chain joins TRBV10-3 to TRBJ2-5; D is unresolved. V lost 7 bases, J lost 2 bases, and 14 bases lay in between. The V gene's germline CDR1 is ENHRY and CDR2 SYGVKD. This CDR3 is 14 amino acids long. CDR3 region: CAITPGPGQETQYF. The CDR3, as DNA: TGTGCCATCACCCCTGGACCAGGACAAGAGACCCAGTACTTC.

The V and J genes are TRBV7-9 and TRBJ2-2; D possibly uses TRBD1 or TRBD2 (5 bases each). The V gene's germline CDR1 is SEHNR and CDR2 FQNEAQ (reference sequence). Trimming cost V 4 bases and J 2 bases, with 14 bases left between them. This CDR3 has 16 amino acids. The CDR3 region has the DNA TGTGCCAGCAGCTCCACCGGGACCGGTAACACCGGGGAGCTGTTTTTT. Translating it yields CASSSTGTGNTGELFF. Using reference TRBV7-9 and TRBJ2-2 for the parts outside the CDR3, the full variable domain is DTGVSQNPRHKITKRGQNVTFRCDPISEHNRLYWYRQTLGQGPEFLTYFQNEAQLEKSRLLSDRFSAERPKGSFSTLEIQRTEQGDSAMYLCASSSTGTGNTGELFFGEGSRLTVL.

The chain recombines TRBV7-6 with TRBJ2-3; 10 bases map to TRBD2. The CDR3 consists of 18 residues. Germline V gene sequence: CDR1 SGHVS, CDR2 FNYEAQ. Trimming at V came to 0 bases and at J to 0 bases, leaving 6 bases not matched to a gene. CDR3: CASSLAGLAGVSTDTQYF. The DNA for the CDR3 is TGTGCCAGCAGCTTAGCCGGGCTAGCGGGGGTTAGCACAGATACGCAGTATTTT.

V gene TRBV7-2 combines with J gene TRBJ2-3, with 11 bases identical to TRBD2. Germline V CDR1 and CDR2: SGHTA, FQGNSA. V shed 5 bases and J 0 bases; nucleotides not matched to a gene: 4. The CDR3 has 16 residues. The CDR3 sequence: CASSPGLAESTDTQYF. In nucleotides, the CDR3 is TGTGCCAGCAGCCCGGGACTAGCGGAGAGCACAGATACGCAGTATTTT.

The J gene is TRBJ2-4, the V gene TRBV18; TRBD2 aligns across 7 bases. V lost 6 bases, J lost 0 bases, and 5 bases stayed unmatched. This CDR3 is 15 amino acids long. The V gene's germline CDR1 is KGHSH and CDR2 LQKENI. The CDR3 protein is CASSRLALAKNIQYF. The CDR3 DNA follows: TGTGCCAGCTCCCGACTAGCCCTAGCCAAAAACATTCAGTACTTC. Supplemented by reference TRBV18 and TRBJ2-4, the full variable domain reads NAGVMQNPRHLVRRRGQEARLRCSPMKGHSHVYWYRQLPEEGLKFMVYLQKENIIDESGMPKERFSAEFPKEGPSILRIQQVVRGDSAAYFCASSRLALAKNIQYFGAGTRLSVL.

This rearrangement joins TRBV5-1 to TRBJ2-1, with D tentatively TRBD1 or TRBD2 (5 bases each). Per germline, CDR1 SGHRS and CDR2 YFSETQ. This CDR3 has 14 residues. The V and J ends lost 4 bases and 6 bases respectively, with 14 bases between them. CDR3 DNA sequence: TGCGCCAGCAGCCCCGGGGACCCGAGCAATGAGCAGTTCTTC. Its translation: CASSPGDPSNEQFF.

The chain is built from TRBV6-5 and TRBJ2-1; TRBD2 matches 7 bases. CDR1 is MNHEY and CDR2 is SVGAGI in the germline V gene. The CDR3 runs to 16 residues. With V trimmed by 2 bases and J by 8 bases, 12 bases remained unmatched. CDR3 protein: CASSYPGSGPPHEQFF. The DNA of the CDR3 is TGTGCCAGCAGTTACCCTGGTAGCGGGCCGCCCCATGAGCAGTTCTTC.

The chain links TRBV9 to TRBJ2-7; TRBD2 matches 7 bases. The CDR3 extends over 15 amino acids. Germline CDR1 is SGDLS and CDR2 is YYNGEE. Losses at the gene ends were 4 bases for V and 5 bases for J; bases not matched to a gene: 12. CDR3 DNA: TGTGCCAGCAGCCCCCGGGGAGGGGAGATCGACGAGCAGTACTTC. It translates to CASSPRGGEIDEQYF.

The genes are TRBV10-3 and TRBJ1-1; maybe TRBD1 (6 bases). This CDR3 comprises 14 residues. Trimming left V 0 bases short and J 8 bases short, with 13 bases between. CDR1 and CDR2 (germline): ENHRY, SYGVKD. CDR3 sequence: CAISESLTQGEAFF. CDR3 DNA sequence: TGTGCCATCAGTGAGTCGTTGACGCAGGGGGAAGCTTTCTTT.

The chain links TRBV5-6 to TRBJ2-1; TRBD1 is a possible D gene (6 bases). Trimming removed 6 bases at V and 6 bases at J, with 10 bases between. The CDR3 covers 12 residues. CDR1 and CDR2 (germline): SGHDT, YYEEEE. In nucleotides, the CDR3 is TGTGCCAGCACTCGACAGGCCAATGAGCAGTTCTTC. Its translation: CASTRQANEQFF.

This chain links TRBV18 with TRBJ2-3, with D unclear. V lost 3 bases, J lost 5 bases, and 9 bases lay in between. There are 13 residues in the CDR3. Per the germline V gene, CDR1 is KGHSH and CDR2 is LQKENI. The chain's CDR3 is CASSPMREDTQYF. The CDR3 region has the DNA TGTGCCAGCTCACCTATGCGAGAAGATACGCAGTATTTT.

J is TRBJ1-1 and V is TRBV7-2; D is uncertain. Germline V CDR1 and CDR2: SGHTA, FQGNSA. Trimming left V 4 bases short and J 8 bases short, with 11 bases between. This CDR3 region has 12 residues. CDR3 loop: CASSSWAGEAFF. In DNA, the CDR3 is TGTGCCAGCAGCTCGTGGGCCGGCGAAGCTTTCTTT.

The chain combines TRBV30 with TRBJ2-7; 8 bases line up with TRBD1. The germline CDR1 and CDR2 sequences are GTSNPN and SVGIG (reference sequence). The CDR3 has 15 amino acids. The trim removed 2 bases at V and 2 bases at J, leaving 8 bases unmatched. The CDR3 spells CAWSMTGDPTYEQYF. The CDR3 nucleotides are TGTGCCTGGAGTATGACAGGGGACCCAACCTACGAGCAGTACTTC.

The chain recombines TRBV27 with TRBJ1-1, with D tentatively TRBD1 (5 bases). CDR1 is MNHEY and CDR2 is SMNVEV in the germline V gene (reference sequence). The CDR3 is 14 amino acids. V was shortened by 6 bases and J by 10 bases, with 21 bases between the two germline ends. The CDR3 nucleotides are TGTGCCAGCAGAGGCGGATCACTCGCGGGGCGAGCTTTCTTT. This encodes CASRGGSLAGRAFF.

This chain joins TRBV7-2 and TRBJ2-6; D unclear. The V gene lost 3 bases and the J gene lost 0 bases, with 6 bases spanning the gap. Germline CDR1 SGHTA, CDR2 FQGNSA. The CDR3 has 15 amino acids. The chain's CDR3 is CASSFSYSGANVLTF. The DNA for the CDR3 is TGTGCCAGCAGCTTTTCGTACTCTGGGGCCAACGTCCTGACTTTC.

V usage is TRBV18 and J usage is TRBJ1-1; D may be TRBD1 (5 bases). This CDR3 has 15 amino acids. Germline V gene data show CDR1 as KGHSH and CDR2 as LQKENI. Trimming removed 3 bases at V and 2 bases at J, with 13 bases between. The CDR3 DNA reads as TGTGCCAGCTCACCCAACGGGGGGACCAACACTGAAGCTTTCTTT. Amino acid sequence: CASSPNGGTNTEAFF.

The chain combines TRBV6-5 with TRBJ2-7; 10 bases align to TRBD2. Trimming took 5 bases from V and 2 from J; bases not matched to a gene: 3. The CDR3 runs 14 residues. Germline CDR1 and CDR2: MNHEY and SVGAGI. The CDR3 protein is CASSPGLATYEQYF. The CDR3 DNA sequence: TGTGCCAGCAGTCCGGGACTAGCGACCTACGAGCAGTACTTC.

The rearrangement joins TRBV15 to TRBJ2-2; D is unclear. CDR1 is LNHNV and CDR2 is YYDKDF in the germline V gene (reference sequence). With 1 base removed from V and 5 bases from J, the gap between germline ends came to 8 bases. The CDR3 is 14 amino acids. In nucleotides, the CDR3 is TGTGCCACCAGCAGAGGTCCCCGGACCGGGGAGCTGTTTTTT. It codes for CATSRGPRTGELFF.

The chain recombines TRBV5-1 with TRBJ2-7; 8 positions match TRBD2. The CDR3 is 15 amino acids. CDR1 and CDR2 (germline): SGHRS, YFSETQ. V was pared by 0 bases and J by 4 bases, with 6 bases of the junction left unmatched. The CDR3: CASSLAGLAHYEQYF. CDR3 coding DNA: TGCGCCAGCAGCTTGGCTGGACTAGCCCATTACGAGCAGTACTTC.